A selection of T cell receptor beta chains follows, all from one sample in a study of T cells in Graves' hyperthyroidism and ophthalmopathy. TCRdb re-analysed the multiplex PCR reads in MiXCR, keeping a single row per CDR3 protein. The table shows fewer than 650,000 distinct CDR3 sequences, with more than 11% occurring only once. Input material: blood. The receptor source for this set is a woman between 25 and 40 years old with Graves' hyperthyroidism that later progressed to Graves' ophthalmopathy. The CDR3 runs from the conserved cysteine through the conserved F or W. The D gene is left open where the match is weak. Some rows have no size entry. The others give once, few or many, or a class for an expanded clone.

>TRBJ1-4|.|TRBV5-6|few
CAGSLRGTNEKLFF
TGTGCCGGCAGCTTGCGGGGAACTAATGAAAAACTGTTTTTT
>TRBJ2-1|TRBD2|TRBV12-3/TRBV12-4|many
CASSYGGYEQFF
TGTGCCAGCAGTTACGGGGGGTATGAGCAGTTCTTC
>TRBJ2-1|TRBD1|TRBV7-3|many
CASQVTPTGTEQFF
TGTGCCAGCCAAGTCACACCGACAGGGACGGAGCAGTTCTTC
>TRBJ2-4|.|TRBV27|few
CASSFANSKNIQYF
TGTGCCAGCAGTTTCGCTAACAGCAAAAACATTCAGTACTTC
>TRBJ1-1|TRBD1|TRBV12-3/TRBV12-4|.
CASSWQGGTEAFF
TGTGCCAGCAGTTGGCAGGGGGGCACTGAAGCTTTCTTT
>TRBJ1-2|.|TRBV7-3|many
CASSLGPNGGYTF
TGTGCCAGCAGCTTAGGACCCAATGGGGGCTACACCTTC
>TRBJ1-1|.|TRBV7-9|many
CASSSDWGADTEAFF
TGTGCCAGCAGCTCCGATTGGGGGGCAGACACTGAAGCTTTCTTT
>TRBJ1-6|.|TRBV27|many
CASSLRVRQSPLHF
TGTGCCAGCAGTTTGAGAGTCAGACAATCACCCCTCCACTTT
>TRBJ2-5|.|TRBV25-1|many
CASSTGEEWGPGTQYF
TGTGCCAGCAGTACTGGCGAGGAGTGGGGCCCGGGGACCCAGTACTTC
>TRBJ1-1|TRBD1|TRBV5-1|.
CASSWGPGQLNTEAFF
TGCGCCAGCAGCTGGGGGCCGGGACAGTTGAACACTGAAGCTTTCTTT
>TRBJ2-7|TRBD2|TRBV13|many
CASSLKLADTYEQYF
TGTGCCAGCAGCTTAAAACTAGCGGATACCTACGAGCAGTACTTC
>TRBJ2-3|.|TRBV2|few
CASSEEDSTDTQYF
TGTGCCAGCAGTGAGGAGGATAGCACAGATACGCAGTATTTT
>TRBJ2-1|TRBD2|TRBV20-1|many
CSAISGSTYNEQFF
TGCAGTGCTATTAGCGGGAGCACCTACAATGAGCAGTTCTTC
>TRBJ1-3|.|TRBV18|.
CASSPPLLSVPVSGNTIYF
TGTGCCAGCTCACCACCGTTGTTGTCCGTCCCCGTCTCTGGAAACACCATATATTTT
>TRBJ1-5|TRBD1|TRBV28|.
CASSSRIGTGGKPQHF
TGTGCCAGCAGTTCCCGGATCGGGACAGGGGGGAAGCCCCAGCATTTT
>TRBJ1-4|.|TRBV28|many
CASSPFGATNEKLFF
TGTGCCAGCAGTCCGTTTGGGGCAACTAATGAAAAACTGTTTTTT
>TRBJ1-1|.|TRBV28|.
CASSLGRCLEAFF
TGTGCCAGCAGTTTAGGCAGGTGCCTCGAAGCTTTCTTT
>TRBJ2-1|.|TRBV3-1|.
CASSQGYRENEQFF
TGTGCCAGCAGCCAAGGATACAGGGAAAATGAGCAGTTCTTC
>TRBJ2-1|.|TRBV7-9|many
CASRIGSYNEQFF
TGTGCCAGCAGAATAGGATCCTACAATGAGCAGTTCTTC
>TRBJ2-1|.|TRBV7-9|few
CASSTGTSFSYNEQFF
TGTGCCAGCAGCACCGGGACTTCCTTCTCCTACAATGAGCAGTTCTTC
>TRBJ2-7|TRBD2|TRBV6-2/TRBV6-3|few
CASSYGLAGYSYEQYF
TGTGCCAGCAGTTACGGGCTAGCGGGTTACTCCTACGAGCAGTACTTC
>TRBJ1-1|.|TRBV12-3/TRBV12-4|many
CASSPDSYTEAFF
TGTGCCAGCAGTCCGGACAGTTACACTGAAGCTTTCTTT
>TRBJ1-1|.|TRBV6-1|many
CASSELRIWTEAFF
TGTGCCAGCAGTGAACTGAGGATATGGACTGAAGCTTTCTTT
>TRBJ2-7|TRBD1|TRBV27|few
CASSYPDRGHEQYF
TGTGCCAGCAGTTATCCGGACAGGGGCCACGAGCAGTACTTC
>TRBJ2-7|.|TRBV7-9|few
CASSSTGSYEQYF
TGTGCCAGCAGCTCCACAGGGAGCTACGAGCAGTACTTC
>TRBJ2-1|.|TRBV4-3|few
CASSVGSPPNEQFF
TGCGCCAGCAGCGTCGGTTCCCCCCCCAATGAGCAGTTCTTC
>TRBJ2-3|TRBD1|TRBV19|.
CATGRGQGTDTQYF
TGTGCCACCGGCCGTGGACAGGGCACAGATACGCAGTATTTT
>TRBJ2-2|TRBD1|TRBV12-3/TRBV12-4|few
CASSWTGGPTGELFF
TGTGCCAGCAGTTGGACAGGGGGCCCCACCGGGGAGCTGTTTTTT
>TRBJ2-3|.|TRBV12-3/TRBV12-4|many
CASSPSGTLSTDTQYF
TGTGCCAGCAGTCCTTCTGGGACACTAAGCACAGATACGCAGTATTTT
>TRBJ1-1|TRBD1|TRBV28|.
CASRPGGRNTEAFF
TGTGCCAGCAGGCCAGGGGGCCGTAACACTGAAGCTTTCTTT
>TRBJ2-1|TRBD1|TRBV29-1|many
CSATRTGTGGDEQFF
TGCAGCGCTACACGGACCGGGACAGGGGGCGATGAGCAGTTCTTC
>TRBJ2-1|.|TRBV7-9|many
CASSSPGFPREQFF
TGTGCCAGCAGCTCCCCGGGGTTCCCGAGGGAGCAGTTCTTC
>TRBJ2-1|TRBD2|TRBV9|many
CASSVRGTSGVNEQFF
TGTGCCAGCAGCGTACGAGGGACTAGCGGAGTCAATGAGCAGTTCTTC
>TRBJ1-2|TRBD1|TRBV6-2/TRBV6-3|.
CASRDRGFYGYTF
TGTGCCAGCAGGGACAGGGGATTCTATGGCTACACCTTC
>TRBJ1-1|.|TRBV19|many
CASTGGPSEAFF
TGTGCCAGTACCGGGGGGCCATCTGAAGCTTTCTTT
>TRBJ2-3|TRBD2|TRBV19|.
CASKGLARAPDTQYF
TGTGCCAGTAAGGGACTAGCTAGGGCCCCAGATACGCAGTATTTT
>TRBJ2-4|.|TRBV18|many
CASSPFETLNIQYF
TGTGCCAGCTCACCATTCGAGACGCTAAACATTCAGTACTTC
>TRBJ2-3|TRBD2|TRBV7-3|few
CASSLSGGSTDTQYF
TGTGCCAGCAGCTTAAGCGGGGGGAGCACAGATACGCAGTATTTT
>TRBJ2-1|.|TRBV18|many
CASSPGGANEQFF
TGTGCCAGCTCACCCGGAGGGGCAAATGAGCAGTTCTTC
>TRBJ1-1|.|TRBV19|few
CASRSWSLNTEAFF
TGTGCCAGTAGAAGTTGGTCGCTGAACACTGAAGCTTTCTTT
>TRBJ1-1|TRBD1|TRBV6-1|many
CASRPPGGETTWWAFF
TGTGCCAGCAGACCTCCAGGGGGGGAGACTACTTGGTGGGCTTTCTTT
>TRBJ2-1|TRBD1|TRBV7-9|many
CASSFSGQGYDEQFF
TGTGCCAGCAGCTTCTCGGGACAGGGGTATGATGAGCAGTTCTTC
>TRBJ2-4|TRBD2|TRBV20-1|.
CSAREGSGRTQNIQYF
TGCAGTGCTAGAGAAGGTAGCGGGAGGACCCAAAACATTCAGTACTTC
>TRBJ2-5|TRBD2|TRBV5-1|.
CASSLATSGALIQETQYF
TGCGCCAGCAGCTTGGCAACTAGCGGGGCCCTGATCCAAGAGACCCAGTACTTC
>TRBJ2-5|TRBD1|TRBV12-3/TRBV12-4|many
CASSPGSGTGKATQYF
TGTGCCAGCAGTCCGGGGTCCGGGACAGGGAAAGCGACCCAGTACTTC
>TRBJ2-3|TRBD1|TRBV6-2/TRBV6-3|few
CASSYNGQGADTQYF
TGTGCCAGCAGTTACAATGGACAGGGCGCAGATACGCAGTATTTT
>TRBJ2-7|TRBD1|TRBV29-1|many
CSVPQGAGEQYF
TGCAGCGTTCCGCAGGGGGCGGGCGAGCAGTACTTC
>TRBJ2-3|TRBD2|TRBV2|.
CASSEVSGSADTQYF
TGTGCCAGCAGTGAAGTTAGCGGGAGTGCAGATACGCAGTATTTT
>TRBJ1-2|.|TRBV28|few
CASSPPGTWSYGYTF
TGTGCCAGCAGCCCTCCCGGGACCTGGTCCTATGGCTACACCTTC
>TRBJ2-5|.|TRBV18|many
CASSPQREETQYF
TGTGCCAGCTCACCACAGCGGGAAGAGACCCAGTACTTC
>TRBJ1-1|.|TRBV27|many
CASSAQPRLNTEAFF
TGTGCCAGCAGTGCACAACCCAGACTTAACACTGAAGCTTTCTTT
>TRBJ1-3|.|TRBV9|.
CASSEGVSGNTIYF
TGTGCCAGCAGCGAGGGGGTATCTGGAAACACCATATATTTT
>TRBJ1-1|.|TRBV15|many
CATSRVAMNTEAFF
TGTGCCACCAGCAGAGTAGCGATGAACACTGAAGCTTTCTTT
>TRBJ1-1|.|TRBV5-1|many
CASSLAGGQAFF
TGCGCCAGCAGCTTGGCCGGGGGGCAAGCTTTCTTT
>TRBJ1-2|.|TRBV28|many
CASALTNYGYTF
TGTGCCAGCGCCTTAACTAACTATGGCTACACCTTC